The entry below describes one TCR beta chain. As yet, its antigen is unknown. These data originate in a study of cytomegalovirus exposure and HLA in healthy donors. General study results and limits: As a later analysis showed, a missense DCLRE1C variant was linked to trimming of TCR beta V- and J-genes. Testing in vitro showed three CMV-associated chains specific for CMV antigens. Further analysis was carried out later, and it showed several of the most significant clusters appearing linked to common viral pathogens.

The CDR3 contains 15 residues. Trimming stripped 5 bases from V and 3 bases from J, with 13 bases between. Per the germline V gene, CDR1 is SNHLY and CDR2 is FYNNEI. Amplification used 60 Vbeta primers and 13 Jbeta primers. The protocol was immunoSEQ multiplex PCR, while the TCRdb copy is restricted to in-frame clones and leaves out a portion. The sample comprises more than 100,000 clones, 79% of which are singletons, and 4% rests with the top ten. Likely unrecorded immune exposures existed in these nominally healthy donors. The sequence was collected from a man over 45 in good health and CMV-seropositive. Sequenced input: PBMCs. V is TRBV2 and J is TRBJ2-2; D may be TRBD2 (6 bases). The CDR3 is CASSYFGRDTGELFF. The CDR3 DNA reads TGTGCCAGCAGTTATTTCGGGAGAGACACCGGGGAGCTGTTTTTT.